This is a list of T cell receptor beta chains from one sample in a study of cytomegalovirus exposure and HLA in healthy donors. Profiling relied on immunoSEQ multiplex PCR, and the TCRdb table lists in-frame clones only, not all of them. The sample contains approximately 150,000 clones, around two thirds of which appear only once. The sample taken for sequencing was PBMCs. These TCRs come from a man aged 50 to 60 in good health and CMV-seronegative. Both conserved end residues are part of each CDR3. The order of the fields is CDR3 protein, CDR3 DNA, J gene, clone size, D gene, V gene. D genes are given only for firm matches. Where a row states a size, it is once, few, many or the class of an expanded clone; other rows omit it.

CASSLSDSGGPHEQYF,TGTGCCAGCAGTTTATCGGACAGCGGGGGCCCCCACGAGCAGTACTTC,TRBJ2-7,few,TRBD2,TRBV27
CASSLVLGQGGKQYF,TGCGCCAGCAGCTTGGTCCTGGGACAGGGAGGGAAGCAGTACTTC,TRBJ2-7,once,TRBD1,TRBV5-1
CASSNPQGRYGYTF,TGTGCCAGTAGTAACCCCCAGGGAAGATATGGCTACACCTTC,TRBJ1-2,NA,NA,TRBV19
CASSYAGTSAETQYF,TGTGCCAGCAGCTACGCCGGGACTAGCGCAGAGACCCAGTACTTC,TRBJ2-5,NA,TRBD2,TRBV7-2
CASSLLADQETQYF,TGCGCCAGCAGCTTGTTGGCGGATCAAGAGACCCAGTACTTC,TRBJ2-5,NA,NA,TRBV5-1
CASSYSKGGTQYF,TGTGCCAGCAGTTACTCTAAAGGGGGGACCCAGTACTTC,TRBJ2-5,few,NA,TRBV6-5
CASSRQGTNYGYTF,TGTGCCAGCAGCCGACAGGGAACTAACTATGGCTACACCTTC,TRBJ1-2,NA,TRBD1,TRBV2
CASSLARAGGRMDEQFF,TGTGCCAGCAGCTTAGCCCGAGCGGGGGGCCGGATGGATGAGCAGTTCTTC,TRBJ2-1,NA,TRBD2,TRBV7-9
CASSQVTGVRREQYF,TGCGCCAGCAGCCAGGTGACAGGGGTACGTCGGGAGCAGTACTTC,TRBJ2-7,NA,TRBD1,TRBV4-1
CASILLVRGPGHEQYF,TGCGCCAGCATTCTTCTCGTCAGGGGCCCAGGACACGAGCAGTACTTC,TRBJ2-7,NA,NA,TRBV5-1
CASSVGLSGNTIYF,TGTGCCAGCAGCGTCGGTCTCTCTGGAAACACCATATATTTT,TRBJ1-3,NA,NA,TRBV9
CASSPRQGNYEQYF,TGTGCCAGCAGCCCAAGACAGGGCAACTACGAGCAGTACTTC,TRBJ2-7,NA,TRBD1,TRBV7-2
CASSAGQGADEQYF,TGTGCCAGCAGCGCGGGACAGGGGGCGGACGAGCAGTACTTC,TRBJ2-7,few,TRBD1,TRBV5-5
CASSEYRSNTGELFF,TGTGCCAGCAGTGAATACAGGTCGAACACCGGGGAGCTGTTTTTT,TRBJ2-2,NA,NA,TRBV25-1
CASSQDDGTSPHQQYF,TGCGCCAGCAGCCAAGACGACGGGACTTCGCCTCACCAGCAGTACTTC,TRBJ2-7,NA,NA,TRBV4-3
CASSYEWTATYEQYF,TGTGCCAGCAGTTACGAATGGACAGCCACCTACGAGCAGTACTTC,TRBJ2-7,NA,NA,TRBV6-5
CASSPQGQPTRGLFF,TGTGCCAGCAGTCCCCAAGGACAGCCAACTAGAGGACTGTTTTTT,TRBJ1-4,few,NA,TRBV9
CASSDRGAYEQYF,TGTGCCAGCAGCGACAGGGGGGCCTACGAGCAGTACTTC,TRBJ2-7,few,TRBD1,TRBV27
CASSRTGTSGAPGTGELFF,TGTGCCAGTAGTAGGACCGGGACTAGCGGGGCTCCGGGGACCGGGGAGCTGTTTTTT,TRBJ2-2,NA,TRBD2,TRBV19
CASSSTGQQGTEAFF,TGTGCCAGCAGCTCGACGGGACAGCAAGGCACTGAAGCCTTCTTT,TRBJ1-1,NA,TRBD1,TRBV13
CASSLASGGSLDTQYF,TGCGCCAGCAGCCTGGCTAGCGGGGGCTCTCTAGATACGCAGTATTTT,TRBJ2-3,NA,TRBD2,TRBV5-1
CASSEGTGLGGYTF,TGTGCCAGCAGTGAAGGAACAGGGCTGGGGGGCTACACCTTC,TRBJ1-2,few,NA,TRBV2
CASSAFTSGSSYEQYF,TGTGCCAGCAGTGCTTTTACTAGCGGGTCTTCCTACGAGCAGTACTTC,TRBJ2-7,few,TRBD2,TRBV6-1
CASSQDPGQGAETQYF,TGTGCCAGCAGCCAAGATCCGGGACAGGGGGCAGAGACCCAGTACTTC,TRBJ2-5,NA,TRBD1,TRBV4-2
CASSKIRGRYEQYF,TGTGCCAGCAGTAAGATCAGGGGGCGTTACGAGCAGTACTTC,TRBJ2-7,NA,TRBD1,TRBV2
CASSLAGQGVADTQYF,TGCGCCAGCAGCTTGGCTGGACAGGGGGTTGCAGATACGCAGTATTTT,TRBJ2-3,few,TRBD1,TRBV5-1
CASSLFSATDTQYF,TGTGCCAGCAGCTTATTCAGCGCCACAGATACGCAGTATTTT,TRBJ2-3,NA,NA,TRBV7-2
CASSLVYPAYNEQFF,TGTGCCAGCAGCTTAGTCTACCCCGCCTACAATGAGCAGTTCTTC,TRBJ2-1,NA,NA,TRBV7-9
CASSPQDTHQETQYF,TGTGCCAGCTCACCTCAGGACACCCACCAAGAGACCCAGTACTTC,TRBJ2-5,NA,NA,TRBV18
CASSDRQGDYGYTF,TGTGCCAGCAGTGATAGACAGGGCGACTATGGCTACACCTTC,TRBJ1-2,NA,TRBD1,TRBV2
CASSLENYGYTF,TGTGCCAGCAGTTTAGAGAACTATGGCTACACCTTC,TRBJ1-2,NA,NA,TRBV28
CASSYGYQASYEQYF,TGTGCCAGCAGTTACGGCTACCAGGCGTCCTACGAGCAGTACTTC,TRBJ2-7,NA,NA,TRBV6-5
CASSPQGASTEAFF,TGTGCCAGCAGCCCACAGGGGGCGAGCACTGAAGCTTTCTTT,TRBJ1-1,NA,TRBD1,TRBV5-4
CASRPFWTGRLGYEQYF,TGTGCCAGCCGCCCCTTCTGGACAGGGCGTTTGGGGTACGAGCAGTACTTC,TRBJ2-7,few,TRBD1,TRBV28
CASSLRQGDGYGYTF,TGTGCCAGTAGCCTACGACAGGGGGACGGCTATGGCTACACCTTC,TRBJ1-2,few,TRBD1,TRBV19
CASTPATGAAGANVLTF,TGTGCCAGCACCCCAGCCACAGGAGCTGCTGGGGCCAACGTCCTGACTTTC,TRBJ2-6,NA,NA,TRBV25-1
CASSRRQGLTGELFF,TGTGCCAGCAGCAGAAGACAGGGGCTCACCGGGGAGCTGTTTTTT,TRBJ2-2,NA,TRBD1,TRBV6-5
CASSPSGVRGGSTDTQYF,TGTGCCAGTAGTCCCTCCGGGGTGCGGGGGGGTAGCACAGATACGCAGTATTTT,TRBJ2-3,NA,TRBD2,TRBV19
CASSELTSNEKLFF,TGTGCCAGCAGTGAGTTGACTTCTAATGAAAAACTGTTTTTT,TRBJ1-4,NA,NA,TRBV25-1
CASSEFQQVNTEAFF,TGCGCCAGCAGTGAGTTTCAACAGGTAAACACTGAAGCTTTCTTT,TRBJ1-1,few,NA,TRBV10-1
CASSPIQGPGTDTQYF,TGTGCCAGCTCACCAATCCAGGGCCCCGGCACAGATACGCAGTATTTT,TRBJ2-3,NA,NA,TRBV18
CASRSGDYYGYTF,TGCGCCAGCAGATCAGGGGATTACTATGGCTACACCTTC,TRBJ1-2,NA,NA,TRBV5-1
CASFFTLDRGEAFF,TGTGCCAGCTTTTTCACCCTAGACAGGGGGGAAGCTTTCTTT,TRBJ1-1,NA,TRBD1,TRBV5-4
CASSEGGALEAFF,TGCGCCAGCAGTGAAGGGGGCGCATTGGAAGCTTTCTTT,TRBJ1-1,NA,TRBD1,TRBV10-2
CASGQGFQETQYF,TGTGCTAGTGGTCAGGGGTTCCAAGAGACCCAGTACTTC,TRBJ2-5,NA,NA,TRBV12-5
CASSPAGRQMNTEAFF,TGTGCCAGTAGTCCGGCGGGGAGGCAAATGAACACTGAAGCTTTCTTT,TRBJ1-1,NA,NA,TRBV19
CASSPGTGQPQHF,TGTGCCAGCTCACCTGGGACAGGGCAGCCCCAGCATTTT,TRBJ1-5,NA,TRBD1,TRBV18
CASSQTGGGARYEQYF,TGCGCCAGCAGCCAAACCGGCGGGGGGGCCAGATACGAGCAGTACTTC,TRBJ2-7,NA,TRBD2,TRBV4-3
CSAFDRANTEAFF,TGCAGCGCCTTCGACAGGGCGAACACTGAAGCTTTCTTT,TRBJ1-1,once,TRBD1,TRBV29-1
CASSTSQGLSEAFF,TGTGCCAGCTCCACCAGCCAGGGGTTGTCTGAAGCTTTCTTT,TRBJ1-1,NA,NA,TRBV18
CASSPGRLGYTF,TGTGCCAGCAGCCCGGGTCGTCTTGGCTACACCTTC,TRBJ1-2,NA,NA,TRBV14
CAAASTRGYTF,TGTGCCGCGGCCTCGACTCGGGGCTACACCTTC,TRBJ1-2,NA,NA,TRBV28
CASSLERSGQYF,TGTGCCAGCAGCTTAGAGAGGTCGGGGCAGTACTTC,TRBJ2-7,NA,NA,TRBV7-2
CASTYGTGIYGYTF,TGTGCCAGCACTTATGGGACAGGTATTTATGGCTACACCTTC,TRBJ1-2,few,TRBD1,TRBV28
CASSSWTGKYEQYF,TGTGCCAGCAGCTCTTGGACGGGGAAGTACGAGCAGTACTTC,TRBJ2-7,NA,NA,TRBV6-1
CASRGSGTGGDTQYF,TGTGCCAGCAGGGGGAGTGGGACAGGGGGAGATACGCAGTATTTT,TRBJ2-3,NA,TRBD1,TRBV6-5
CASSLASGGLYNEQFF,TGTGCCAGCAGTTTGGCTAGCGGGGGGCTATACAATGAGCAGTTCTTC,TRBJ2-1,NA,TRBD2,TRBV6-4
CASSLIRSGTEGEKLFF,TGTGCCAGCAGCTTAATAAGAAGTGGGACAGAGGGTGAAAAACTGTTTTTT,TRBJ1-4,NA,TRBD1,TRBV13
CASSLGLWELDGYTF,TGCGCCAGCAGCTTGGGGTTATGGGAGCTCGATGGCTACACCTTC,TRBJ1-2,NA,NA,TRBV5-1